This entry concerns a single TCR beta chain. No antigen is known for it. Per-base qualities were not stored, and no clone one base away is much larger. TCRbeta CDR3 regions were amplified from genomic DNA by means of the immunoSEQ Assay, a bias-controlled multiplex PCR. The authors processed their data as follows. Nucleated cell counts per sample were estimated from amplification of reference gene primers within the assay. Sequence reads were collapsed and filtered to measure the absolute abundance of every unique TCRbeta CDR3 rearrangement. For each sample, productive Simpson clonality was calculated by taking the square root of Simpson's diversity index across productive rearrangements. The table was pulled from immuneACCESS by TCRdb, which kept in-frame rearrangements only. Such tables lose some clones; where checked, under half of the loss comes from unresolved V genes, and the rest has no known cause. V and J calls and clone size come straight from that table; D and trimming were deduced from the DNA. Counted in this sample were 150,000 to 200,000 clones; over 75% of them appeared once. The ten largest account for about 9.4% of the sample.

The sample originates from a study of blood T cell repertoires in COVID-19 (dated by TCRdb to 2020 to 2022). For the wider study: The collaborator samples originated in the United States, Italy and Spain and spanned the acute and convalescent phases of COVID-19. The dataset comprised deeply sampled blood TCRbeta repertoires from subjects exposed to, actively infected with, or recovered from COVID-19. The samples were drawn from two sources: the first 160 participants of the ongoing ImmuneRACE study, and 1,254 subjects contributed by 6 global collaborators. A de-identified subject ID, COVID-19 status, age in years and sex were almost always included in the sample metadata. The repertoires were made available in a free public database intended to serve as a resource for research on the immune response to SARS-CoV-2. Where available, HLA class I and class II types were obtained from metadata supplied by the sample provider rather than from assay-based typing. The material from the prospective study consisted of cDNA or gDNA derived from T cells, B-cell-depleted T cells, or PBMCs. Beyond this particular receptor, the publication reports: How much clinical and demographic metadata was included differed by source and by participant, and the metadata was provided uncurated.

Including the terminal cysteine and phenylalanine, the CDR3 comprises 14 residues. Kept here is only the CDR3 DNA, which spans 42 bases and is read in frame from base 1. The germline ends are 15 bases apart after V is trimmed by 0 bases and J by 10 bases. CDR1 SEHNR and CDR2 FQNEAQ are derived from the germline V gene (reference sequence). Enrolling through a virtual design, the prospective study's participants ranged in age from roughly 18 to 95 years and lived across roughly 23 United States geographic areas. In the prospective study, participants were assigned to cohorts based on the clinical history participants reported in a screening survey and a study questionnaire. Recovered participants in ImmuneRACE Cohort 3 were defined by two consecutive negative NP/OP PCR tests, clearance by a healthcare professional, or resolution of symptoms. Mobile phlebotomists in the prospective study collected whole blood, serum and a nasopharyngeal or oropharyngeal swab from every participant. Participants in the prospective study had the option to provide additional blood draws and questionnaires over an approximately 2-month period. Before DNA extraction, blood samples from the prospective study were shipped at room temperature or frozen.

The sample consisted of PBMCs or T cells enriched from blood (not recorded which). The sequence is built from TRBV7-9 and TRBJ1-2; no confident D gene assignment can be made. This receptor was identified in a woman aged 18-29 years who had recovered from COVID-19. The DNA sequence reads TGTGCCAGCAGCTTAGCGTCGCAGGTCGTTCACTACACCTTC. The encoded protein is CASSLASQVVHYTF.